Below, 5 T cell receptor beta chains from the same sample are listed, as sequenced in a study of T cells after posttransplantation cyclophosphamide. Treatment was busulfan-fludarabine conditioning, a marrow graft, and cyclophosphamide on days +3 and +4. Some clones are missing from TCRdb's copy, which holds only in-frame ones; the method was immunoSEQ multiplex PCR. The specimen has approximately 7,500 clones, none found just once. The specimen was PBMCs, collected after allogeneic stem cell transplant with posttransplant cyclophosphamide. The receptors originated from a male patient in his late teens or twenties who received an allogeneic stem cell transplant from an unrelated donor, was CMV-positive, and had acute and chronic GVHD. Some T cells may be graft donor cells.

This clone was observed many times. The V call is TRBV5-1, the J call TRBJ2-3, with TRBD2 matching 7 bases. Germline CDR1 reads SGHRS; CDR2 reads YFSETQ. Trimming cost V 4 bases and J 2 bases; bases outside gene matches: 7. The CDR3 sequence is 15 residues long. The CDR3 nucleotides read TGCGCCAGCAGCCCTGGGCGGGGGTTCACAGATACGCAGTATTTT. As protein: CASSPGRGFTDTQYF.

This clone was counted ten times or more. The rearrangement links TRBV7-9 to TRBJ2-3; 7 bases fit TRBD1. J lost 2 bases, V lost 5 bases, and 10 bases had no gene match. The CDR3 loop spans 16 amino acids. Germline V gene lookup returns CDR1 SEHNR and CDR2 FQNEAQ (reference sequence). The CDR3 DNA follows: TGTGCCAGCAGCCCTGAGACAGGGATCTACACAGATACGCAGTATTTT. Encoded protein: CASSPETGIYTDTQYF.

This clone has at least ten counts. V usage is TRBV4-3 and J usage is TRBJ1-1; D is undetermined. Germline-derived CDR1 and CDR2 are LGHNA and YSLEER. V shed 0 bases and J shed 1 base, with 15 bases lying between them. CDR3 length: 17 amino acids. The DNA for the CDR3 is TGCGCCAGCAGCCAAGACTACTTAAGCGTGTGGAACACTGAAGCTTTCTTT. Translated: CASSQDYLSVWNTEAFF.

This clone was found many times. The rearrangement uses TRBV7-2 and TRBJ1-3; D remains ambiguous. This CDR3 comprises 16 residues. Germline CDR1 reads SGHTA; CDR2 reads FQGNSA. Trimming shortened V by 4 bases and J by 3 bases, and 16 bases separated the two germline ends. The CDR3 spells CASSSSLGSLGNTIYF. In nucleotides, the CDR3 is TGTGCCAGCAGCTCCTCCCTCGGGAGCCTTGGAAACACCATATATTTT.

In its sample, this clone was seen many times. The rearrangement joins TRBV11-3 to TRBJ2-2; TRBD2 agrees at 8 bases. CDR3 length: 16 amino acids. The trim removed 2 bases at V and 2 bases at J, leaving 4 bases unmatched. Per the germline V gene, CDR1 is SGHNT and CDR2 is YENEEA. The CDR3 nucleotides read TGTGCCAGCAGCTTAACCGGGACTAGAAACACCGGGGAGCTGTTTTTT. Amino acids: CASSLTGTRNTGELFF.